Sequencing of this TCR beta chain was carried out in a study of radiation and T cells in renal cell carcinoma (dated by TCRdb to the early 2020s). Study-level background: In total, some 52 samples underwent TCR beta sequencing: approximately 25 tumors plus 27 peripheral blood samples. A total of 3.5 million to 4.5 million unique CDR3 nucleotide sequences, encoding 2.5 million to 3 million unique CDR3 amino acid sequences, were found across all 50 or so samples.

Beyond this particular receptor, the publication reports: Because only small tumor regions of 0.8 to 1 g were available, the study did not capture intratumoral heterogeneity. Because the trial had a single-armed design, the trial could not examine how radiation dose or scheduling affected the TCR repertoire. Irradiated tumors contained more dominant CDR3 motifs, and these motifs occupied a larger share of the repertoire than in control tumors. Compared with controls, irradiated tumors had higher TCR clonality, as the top 100 clonotypes made up an average of roughly 54% of the repertoire, versus around 45% in nephrectomy-only tumors.

The sample's time point label, in plain terms: tumor resected at nephrectomy. This specimen's treatment or condition label, interpreted: treatment-naive control, cytoreductive nephrectomy. The control tumors were taken from treatment-naive renal cell carcinoma patients who had cytoreductive nephrectomy with no earlier radiation. Every patient's renal cell carcinoma showed clear cell pathology. The control tumors sequenced for TCR were resected between 2011 and 2014 from some 10 males and several females whose median age was around 57 years (range roughly 40 to 82). Tumor processing involved mechanical dissociation, digestion with collagenase/hyaluronidase at 37 degrees C, handling in gentleMACS C tubes, and storage in liquid nitrogen. The QIAamp DNA Blood Mini Kit (Qiagen) was used to prepare genomic DNA for TCR sequencing. The analyses included only samples that passed all quality control checks.

The immunoSEQ kit was used, according to the manufacturer's recommendations, to generate TCR beta libraries from genomic DNA. To prepare the libraries, a first multiplex PCR with proprietary primers was run, followed by a second PCR that added unique barcodes, and a bead cleanup was done after each round. A positive control reaction and a negative control reaction, both provided in the kit, were run with every batch of samples. The final libraries were assessed on an Agilent 4200 TapeStation D1000 ScreenTape, pooled by volume, and quantified by qPCR. Sequencing was performed on an Illumina NextSeq500 with a MidOutput 150-cycle cartridge, and 156 Read1 and 15 Index1 cycles were run with kit custom primers. The pooled library was loaded at roughly 1 pM, with a roughly 20% PhiX control spiked in. Concerning the study's data processing: The vendor-processed data were analyzed in R, and a clonotype was defined as all T cells that share the same CDR3 nucleotide sequence. For clone abundance analyses, frequencies were normalized to the 10,000 most abundant clones per sample. Public T cell clones, which averaged fewer than five per sample, were removed prior to analysis. ImmunoMap was used for dominant motif analysis with the PAM10 matrix, a gap penalty of 30, and a homology threshold of 0.3, and any motif reaching a cumulative frequency of at least 0.01 was considered dominant. The immuneACCESS repertoire file appears here via TCRdb, limited to in-frame rearrangements. These files lack a portion of the clones; in checked studies, under half of the deficit traces to unresolved V genes, and the cause of the others is not known. The V and J calls and clone size are taken from that table; D and trimming were inferred from the DNA. Across this sample there are around 9,000 clones, with around 61% seen only once. Jointly, the top ten make up roughly 22% of the sample.

With regard to this clone: Its antigen remains undetermined. The input lacks base qualities; no much larger clone sits a single base away.

According to the germline V gene, CDR1 reads LGHNA and CDR2 reads YNFKEQ. The CDR3 numbers 12 residues from cysteine through phenylalanine. Here the CDR3 DNA is all that survives: 36 bases in frame from base 1. Deletion took 4 bases off V and 6 bases off J, with a span of 8 bases between the germline ends. The chain uses TRBV4-2 and TRBJ2-3, with no reliable assignment of the D segment. Material: tumor tissue, obtained from a patient whose treatment was nephrectomy without radiotherapy. The origin of this receptor is a man aged 60 to 75 with renal cell carcinoma. The CDR3 is CASSPERDTQYF. The DNA sequence is given as TGTGCCAGCAGCCCTGAGAGGGATACGCAGTATTTT.